The subject of this entry is one T cell receptor beta chain. The record originates from a study of cytotoxic CD8 clonotypes in ibrutinib-treated CLL. Sequencing was performed with immunoSEQ multiplex PCR; in TCRdb, only in-frame clones are kept and a portion is missing. The data hold roughly 200,000 clones, with approximately 75% observed a single time. The CDR3 sequence is 14 residues long. Per germline, CDR1 MGHRA and CDR2 YSYEKL. V lost 4 bases and J 4 bases, leaving 12 bases between the germline ends. The TCR sequence derives from a human donor with chronic lymphocytic leukemia. The sequencing here drew on PBMCs, taken after 12 months of ibrutinib treatment. The chain links TRBV4-1 to TRBJ2-3; TRBD2 is a possible D gene (6 bases). The CDR3 is CASSPGGVADTQYF. The CDR3 coding sequence is TGCGCCAGCAGCCCAGGAGGGGTTGCAGATACGCAGTATTTT.